This TCR beta chain was recorded in a study of blood T cell repertoires in COVID-19. The wider study: Material from acute and convalescent COVID-19 was sourced from the United States, Italy and Spain. From T cells, B-cell-depleted T cells, or PBMCs came the material, which was cDNA or gDNA.

Original methodology: By means of reference gene primer amplification, nucleated cell counts were estimated. Libraries were prepared by immunoSEQ multiplex PCR; TCRdb keeps only in-frame clonotypes and omits some of them. V, J and clone size derive from that table, while D and trimming were established from the DNA sequence. This table holds 100,000 to 150,000 clones, around 84% found once. Trimming shortened V by 3 bases and J by 1 base, and 6 bases separated the two germline ends. CDR1 and CDR2 (germline): SGHTA, FQGNSA. The CDR3 contains 14 residues. Material for sequencing was peripheral blood. This TCR derives from a woman of 80 years or more with acute or convalescent COVID-19. V and J are TRBV7-2 and TRBJ2-2; TRBD2 is a possible D gene (5 bases). CDR3 sequence: CASSFGVNTGELFF. DNA of the CDR3: TGTGCCAGCAGCTTCGGGGTGAACACCGGGGAGCTGTTTTTT.